This TCR beta chain was captured by sequencing in a study of T cells in localized non-small cell lung cancer. Findings and caveats of the study: When the top 100 tumor clones were examined, a median around 61 of them also appeared in the adjacent lung, which was paired and uninvolved. Analysis by sequencing included only one tumor region, so heterogeneity remains possible. Blood T cell density predicted longer survival; adjacent-lung clonality, shorter. Among the tissues sampled, uninvolved adjacent lung had the highest T cell clonality, above tumor.

This clone appeared a few times. Its cognate antigen is unknown. Sequencing used immunoSEQ multiplex PCR; TCRdb keeps in-frame clones, though not all of them. The sample comprises about 72,000 clones, 70% to 90% of which are singletons, and roughly 14% rests with the top ten. The V segment lost 5 bases and the J segment 2 bases; nucleotides outside the gene matches: 5. The CDR3 covers 14 residues. Germline assignment: CDR1 MNHEY and CDR2 SMNVEV (reference sequence). The sample was peripheral blood, taken before any cancer treatment. The source of this sequence is a female donor aged 60 or older with stage I lung adenocarcinoma. The chain combines TRBV27 with TRBJ2-7, with TRBD2 matching 8 bases. The CDR3 reads CASSQRLAPYEQYF. Written as DNA, the CDR3 is TGTGCCAGCAGTCAGAGACTAGCGCCCTACGAGCAGTACTTC.